This record covers a single T cell receptor (beta chain). The source of the sample is a study of blood T cell repertoires in COVID-19. Study-wide background: Italy, Spain and the United States were the sources of the convalescent and acute COVID-19 samples. The analysed material was cDNA or gDNA that came from T cells, B-cell-depleted T cells, or PBMCs.

V dropped 0 bases and J dropped 4 bases, with 7 bases sitting between them. Germline CDR1 SGDLS, CDR2 YYNGEE. The CDR3 runs 13 residues. Here immunoSEQ multiplex PCR was the method, and the copy in TCRdb shows in-frame clones only, minus some. The table has roughly 83,000 clones, approximately 85% seen once. The sequencing sample was made of peripheral blood. J is TRBJ1-2 and V is TRBV9; no firm D call. The source of this sequence is a man aged 45-65 years with active COVID-19. This chain's CDR3 is CASSVEAGYGYTF. Written as DNA, the CDR3 is TGTGCCAGCAGCGTAGAGGCGGGCTATGGCTACACCTTC.